What follows are 17 T cell receptor beta chains derived from one specimen sequenced in a study of cytomegalovirus exposure and HLA in healthy donors. The PCR ran on 60 Vbeta and 13 Jbeta primers. Clones were read by immunoSEQ multiplex PCR, and TCRdb kept only the in-frame ones, dropping some. The profile shows approximately 100,000 clones, 9.5% to 13% of them singletons. Sequencing was carried out using PBMCs. The receptors shown here come from a man aged 40-49 years in good health and CMV-seropositive.

In this sample, this clone turned up a few times. The rearrangement joins TRBV5-1 to TRBJ2-3, with TRBD1 matching over 7 bases. The trim removed 4 bases at V and 4 bases at J, leaving 9 bases unmatched. The CDR3 totals 15 residues. CDR1 is SGHRS, CDR2 YFSETQ, per germline. CDR3: CASSTEGGWADTQYF. DNA of the CDR3: TGCGCCAGCAGCACTGAAGGGGGCTGGGCAGATACGCAGTATTTT.

This chain joins TRBV9 and TRBJ2-1; 7 bases line up with TRBD2. The length of the CDR3 is 15 residues. The trim removed 0 bases at V and 6 bases at J, leaving 6 bases unmatched. The V gene's germline CDR1 is SGDLS and CDR2 YYNGEE. CDR3: CASSVAGLKSNEQFF. The CDR3 DNA is TGTGCCAGCAGCGTAGCGGGACTAAAATCCAATGAGCAGTTCTTC.

The chain uses TRBV4-1 and TRBJ1-4; 9 bases are a match to TRBD1. The length of the CDR3 is 15 residues. The ends lost 3 bases at V and 6 bases at J; junction bases unmatched: 5. The germline CDR1 and CDR2 sequences are MGHRA and YSYEKL. The CDR3 reads CASSQTGTGYEKLFF. The CDR3 nucleotides are TGCGCCAGCAGCCAGACCGGGACAGGGTATGAAAAACTGTTTTTT.

The chain has TRBV7-2 and TRBJ2-1, with no clear D. This CDR3 region has 15 residues. Germline assignment: CDR1 SGHTA and CDR2 FQGNSA. With 5 bases removed from V and 4 bases from J, the gap between germline ends came to 15 bases. Here the CDR3 DNA reads TGTGCCAGCAGCCTTAGCAGCGCTAGGTACAATGAGCAGTTCTTC. Its protein is CASSLSSARYNEQFF.

This clone appeared a few times. The V gene is TRBV7-2, the J gene TRBJ2-5, with D tentatively TRBD2 (5 bases). Trimming removed 4 bases from V and 2 bases from J, with 8 bases in between. This CDR3 is built from 13 residues. Germline CDR1 is SGHTA and CDR2 is FQGNSA. This CDR3 reads CASSSPGQETQYF. CDR3 sequence (DNA): TGTGCCAGCAGCTCTCCGGGGCAAGAGACCCAGTACTTC.

This clone appeared a few times. CDR3 in DNA: TGTGCCACTCGGTCGGGAGGGCCATACGAGCAGTACTTC. Amino acid sequence: CATRSGGPYEQYF. The chain recombines TRBV6-6 with TRBJ2-7, with 8 bases matching TRBD2. V shed 10 bases, J shed 4 bases, and the junction held 9 bases outside the gene matches. The CDR3 runs 13 residues. CDR1 is MNHNY and CDR2 is SVGAGI in the germline V gene (reference sequence).

The genes are TRBV18 and TRBJ1-1; D is possibly TRBD1 (6 bases). In germline, CDR1 is KGHSH, CDR2 LQKENI. This CDR3 is 18 amino acids long. The ends were cut back, 1 base at V and 4 bases at J, with 22 bases in the middle. DNA for the CDR3: TGTGCCAGCTCACCACTAGGTCAGGGGCGAAACCTGGGCACTGAAGCTTTCTTT. Its protein product is CASSPLGQGRNLGTEAFF.

This clone was seen a handful of times. The V and J genes are TRBV27 and TRBJ2-1; 7 bases fit TRBD1. V trimming: 3 bases; J trimming: 4 bases; junction bases outside the gene matches: 12. The germline CDR1 and CDR2 sequences are MNHEY and SMNVEV (reference sequence). The CDR3 has 17 amino acids. CDR3 in DNA: TGTGCCAGCAGTTTGCCACAGGGGCGGGCGATTTACAATGAGCAGTTCTTC. Translated: CASSLPQGRAIYNEQFF.

V and J are TRBV20-1 and TRBJ1-2, with D tentatively TRBD1 (6 bases). The ends were cut back, 5 bases at V and 8 bases at J, with 12 bases in the middle. This CDR3 is built from 11 residues. CDR1 and CDR2 (germline): DFQATT, SNEGSKA (reference sequence). The CDR3 region has the DNA TGCAGTGCTGGATACAGGGACGGCTACACCTTC. Residues: CSAGYRDGYTF.

This clone has just a few counts. The chain links TRBV28 to TRBJ2-7; D not certain. Deletions cut 5 bases from V and 0 bases from J, with 14 bases between. The CDR3 is 15 amino acids. The germline V gene has CDR1 MDHEN and CDR2 SYDVKM. CDR3: CASSPQLRSSYEQYF. DNA of the CDR3: TGTGCCAGCAGTCCTCAGTTAAGGAGCTCCTACGAGCAGTACTTC.

The chain has TRBV30 and TRBJ1-1, with 7 bases that match TRBD1. V lost 3 bases to trimming and J lost 1 base; unmatched junction nucleotides: 2. Per germline, CDR1 GTSNPN and CDR2 SVGIG (reference sequence). CDR3 size: 13 residues. Written as DNA, the CDR3 is TGTGCCTGGAGCAACAGGGGGAACACTGAAGCTTTCTTT. Translating it yields CAWSNRGNTEAFF.

V is TRBV6-7 and J is TRBJ1-6, with D hard to call. TRBV6-7 is classed as an ORF, of uncertain function. Trimming removed 0 bases from V and 0 bases from J, with 12 bases in between. The CDR3 covers 18 residues. CDR3 residues: CASSYSVTQSSYNSPLHF. The CDR3 DNA reads TGTGCCAGCAGTTACTCGGTAACACAGAGCTCCTATAATTCACCCCTCCACTTT.

This clone was detected a few times. V gene TRBV18 combines with J gene TRBJ1-5; 7 bases agree with TRBD1. The germline V gene has CDR1 KGHSH and CDR2 LQKENI. The CDR3 sequence is 14 residues long. The V gene end was trimmed by 5 bases and the J gene end by 5 bases; junction bases not matched to a gene: 6. The CDR3 sequence: CASSRDSNYQPQHF. DNA of the CDR3: TGTGCCAGCTCAAGGGACAGCAATTATCAGCCCCAGCATTTT.

This chain uses TRBV4-2 with TRBJ1-6; D ambiguous. Trimming took off 0 bases at V and 4 bases at J, with 4 bases between the two ends. CDR1 LGHNA and CDR2 YNFKEQ come from the germline V gene. The CDR3 is 14 residues long. The CDR3 region has the DNA TGTGCCAGCAGCCAAGAAACTTATAATTCACCCCTCCACTTT. Its protein product is CASSQETYNSPLHF.

The genes are TRBV11-2 and TRBJ2-5; a weak D match, TRBD1 (6 bases). CDR3 length equals 14 residues. Germline lookup yields CDR1 SGHAT and CDR2 FQNNGV. Trimming stripped 7 bases from V and 7 bases from J, with 19 bases between. This CDR3 is CASTPLQGSRTQYF. CDR3 DNA: TGTGCCAGCACCCCCCTCCAGGGGTCTAGGACCCAGTACTTC.

This clone was detected a few times. A read error may account for a junction end that differs from germline. The V gene is TRBV27, the J gene TRBJ2-3, with TRBD2 matching over 11 bases. CDR1 and CDR2 (germline): MNHEY, SMNVEV (reference sequence). The CDR3 loop spans 15 amino acids. The CDR3 DNA sequence: TGTGCCAGCAGTGATACTAGCGGGAGCATAGATACGCAGTATTTT. Translation gives CASSDTSGSIDTQYF.

This chain joins TRBV5-8 and TRBJ2-7; D is unresolved. CDR1 is SGHTS, CDR2 YDEGEE, per germline. There are 12 residues in the CDR3. The ends were cut back, 4 bases at V and 4 bases at J, with 9 bases in the middle. CDR3 in amino acids: CASSAVRYEQYF. CDR3 coding DNA: TGTGCCAGCAGCGCAGTGAGGTACGAGCAGTACTTC.